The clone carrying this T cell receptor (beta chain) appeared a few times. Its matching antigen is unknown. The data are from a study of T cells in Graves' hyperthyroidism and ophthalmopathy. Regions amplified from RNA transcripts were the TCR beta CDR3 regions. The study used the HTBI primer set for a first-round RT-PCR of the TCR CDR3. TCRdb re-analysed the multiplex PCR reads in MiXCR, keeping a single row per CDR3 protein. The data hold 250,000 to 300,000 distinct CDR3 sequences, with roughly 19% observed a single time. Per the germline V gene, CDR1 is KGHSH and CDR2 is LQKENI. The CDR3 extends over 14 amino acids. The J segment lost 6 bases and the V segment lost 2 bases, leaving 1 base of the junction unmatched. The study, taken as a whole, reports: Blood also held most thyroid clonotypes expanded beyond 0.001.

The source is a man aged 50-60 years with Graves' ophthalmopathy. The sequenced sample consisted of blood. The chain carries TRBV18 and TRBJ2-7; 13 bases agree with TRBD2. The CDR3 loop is CASSPGLAGAEQYF. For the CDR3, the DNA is TGTGCCAGCTCACCAGGACTAGCGGGAGCCGAGCAGTACTTC.